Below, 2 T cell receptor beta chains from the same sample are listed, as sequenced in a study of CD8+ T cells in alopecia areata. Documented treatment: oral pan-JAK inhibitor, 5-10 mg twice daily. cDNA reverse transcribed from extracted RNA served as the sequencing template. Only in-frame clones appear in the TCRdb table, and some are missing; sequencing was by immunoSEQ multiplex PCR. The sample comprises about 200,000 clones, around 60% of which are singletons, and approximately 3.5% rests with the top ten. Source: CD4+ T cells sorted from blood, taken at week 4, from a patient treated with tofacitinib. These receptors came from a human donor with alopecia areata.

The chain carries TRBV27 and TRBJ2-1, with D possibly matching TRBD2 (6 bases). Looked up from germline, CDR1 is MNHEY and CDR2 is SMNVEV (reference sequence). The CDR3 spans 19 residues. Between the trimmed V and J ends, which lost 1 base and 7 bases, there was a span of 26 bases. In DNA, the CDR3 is TGTGCCAGCAGTTTATGGGTCGGGGCACCCGGACTACCGGGAAATGAGCAGTTCTTC. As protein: CASSLWVGAPGLPGNEQFF.

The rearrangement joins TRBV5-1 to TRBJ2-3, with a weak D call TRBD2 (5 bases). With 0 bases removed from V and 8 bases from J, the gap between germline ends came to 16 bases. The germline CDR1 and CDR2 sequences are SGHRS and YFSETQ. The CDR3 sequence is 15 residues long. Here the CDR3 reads CASSLALEARGTQYF. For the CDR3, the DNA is TGCGCCAGCAGCTTGGCCCTGGAAGCCCGGGGTACGCAGTATTTT.